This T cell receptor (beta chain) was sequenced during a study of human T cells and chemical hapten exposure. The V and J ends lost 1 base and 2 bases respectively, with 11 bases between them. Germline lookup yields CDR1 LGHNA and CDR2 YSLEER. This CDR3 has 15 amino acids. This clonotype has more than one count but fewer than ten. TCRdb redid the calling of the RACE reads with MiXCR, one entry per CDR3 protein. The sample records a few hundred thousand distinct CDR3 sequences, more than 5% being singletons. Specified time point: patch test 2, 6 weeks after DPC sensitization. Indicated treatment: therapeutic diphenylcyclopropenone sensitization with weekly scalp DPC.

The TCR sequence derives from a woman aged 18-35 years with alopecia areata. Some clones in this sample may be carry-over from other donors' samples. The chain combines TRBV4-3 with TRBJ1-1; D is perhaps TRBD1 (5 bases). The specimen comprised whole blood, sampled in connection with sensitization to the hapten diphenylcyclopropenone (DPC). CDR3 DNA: TGCGCCAGCAGCCAAGTGGGTGACAGCAACACTGAAGCTTTCTTT. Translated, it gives CASSQVGDSNTEAFF.